The T cell receptor beta chain described here comes from a study of T cell changes during pregnancy in multiple sclerosis. This CDR3 spans 17 amino acids. Deletions cut 0 bases from V and 2 bases from J, with 15 bases between. CDR1 and CDR2 from the germline V gene are SGDLS and YYNGEE. This table comes from immunoSEQ multiplex PCR, and its TCRdb copy is limited to in-frame clones, with some not included. In the table there are over 100,000 clones, approximately 90% of which are singletons. This clone was seen a single time. J is TRBJ1-3 and V is TRBV9, with a tentative D call TRBD1 (5 bases). The TCR comes from a female donor with multiple sclerosis, enrolled in a pregnancy study. Sample: peripheral blood, taken in the third trimester of pregnancy. The CDR3 protein is CASSVGDLRGAGNTIYF. CDR3 nucleotides: TGTGCCAGCAGCGTAGGGGACTTGAGAGGGGCTGGAAACACCATATATTTT.